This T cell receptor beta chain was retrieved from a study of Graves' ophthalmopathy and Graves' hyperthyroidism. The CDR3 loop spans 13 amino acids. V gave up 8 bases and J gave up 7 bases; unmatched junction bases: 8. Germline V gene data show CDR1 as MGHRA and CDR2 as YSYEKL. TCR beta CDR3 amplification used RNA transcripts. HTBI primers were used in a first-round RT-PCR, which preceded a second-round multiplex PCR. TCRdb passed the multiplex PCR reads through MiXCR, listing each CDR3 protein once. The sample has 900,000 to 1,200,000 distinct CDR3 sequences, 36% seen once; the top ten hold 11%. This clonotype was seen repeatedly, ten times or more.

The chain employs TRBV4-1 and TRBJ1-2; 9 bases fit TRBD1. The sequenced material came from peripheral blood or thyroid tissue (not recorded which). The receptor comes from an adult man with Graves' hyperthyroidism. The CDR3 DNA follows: TGCGCCAGCTCAGACAGGGGGGTCTTTGGCTACACCTTC. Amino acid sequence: CASSDRGVFGYTF.